The clone carrying this T cell receptor beta chain was observed at least ten times. Its antigen remains unknown. This sample is part of a study of T cells in Graves' hyperthyroidism and ophthalmopathy. Study-level points and caveats: Blood also showed most of the thyroid clonotypes that were expanded above 0.001.

RNA transcripts were the template for amplifying TCR beta CDR3 regions. During a first-round RT-PCR of the TCR CDR3, the HTBI primer set was used. TCRdb itself ran the multiplex PCR reads through MiXCR, one entry per CDR3 protein. The sample lists about 600,000 distinct CDR3 sequences, 13% to 15% occurring once. Researchers barred patients who had uncontrolled infection, other autoimmune disease, pregnancy or lactation. Diagnoses used clinical symptoms, serum thyroxine and TRAb, thyroid ultrasound and orbital computed tomography. Each 10 ml fresh peripheral blood draw supplied the PBMCs. This CDR3 is built from 13 residues. Germline CDR1 and CDR2: DFQATT and SNEGSKA (reference sequence). V was pared by 5 bases and J by 7 bases, with 5 bases of the junction left unmatched.

Material for sequencing was blood. The clonotype was recovered from a woman between 45 and 65 years old with Graves' ophthalmopathy. The V call is TRBV20-1, the J call TRBJ2-1; 10 positions agree with TRBD1. The CDR3 DNA reads TGCAGTGCTCGACAGGGGGCGTGGAATGAGCAGTTCTTC. Amino acids: CSARQGAWNEQFF.